The 26 T cell receptor beta chains reported below all come from one sample, sequenced in a study of CD4 T cells in relation to SARS-CoV-2 and coronaviruses. The data were produced by immunoSEQ multiplex PCR, yet TCRdb's version contains in-frame clones alone and is incomplete. The sample includes roughly 17,000 clones, around 77% of them seen just once. CD4+ T cells from unexposed donors were obtained before the COVID-19 pandemic (2011-2018). The cells were cultured for approximately ten days before CD4+ T cells were isolated. Their antigens remain unidentified. Sequences were obtained from CD4+ T cells from PBMCs, cultured in vitro. The receptors were gathered from a human donor in good health.

V and J are TRBV19 and TRBJ2-5; 8 nucleotides match TRBD2. Trimming at V came to 5 bases and at J to 4 bases, leaving 18 bases not matched to a gene. The CDR3 spans 18 residues. Germline V lookup: CDR1 LNHDA, CDR2 SQIVND (reference sequence). This CDR3 is CASSPPAGRAGVGETQYF. The CDR3, as DNA: TGTGCCAGTAGTCCCCCCGCCGGGCGAGCGGGAGTTGGAGAGACCCAGTACTTC.

The chain uses TRBV7-9 and TRBJ2-7; D is ambiguous. V was cut by 5 bases and J by 4 bases, with 12 bases left in between. The germline CDR1 and CDR2 sequences are SEHNR and FQNEAQ (reference sequence). This CDR3 contains 13 residues. The CDR3 region is CASSVRRDYEQYF. The CDR3 bases are TGTGCCAGCAGCGTAAGAAGGGATTACGAGCAGTACTTC.

The genes are TRBV24-1 and TRBJ1-1; D might be TRBD1 (5 bases). CDR1 is KGHDR, CDR2 SFDVKD, per germline. The CDR3 runs to 14 residues. Trimming cost V 3 bases and J 6 bases, with 13 bases left between them. In nucleotides, the CDR3 is TGTGCCACCAGTGATCCAGGGACCCGGGCTGAAGCTTTCTTT. It encodes CATSDPGTRAEAFF.

This sequence joins TRBV2 and TRBJ1-2, with a tentative D call TRBD1 (6 bases). CDR1 and CDR2 from the germline V gene are SNHLY and FYNNEI. With 7 bases removed from V and 3 bases from J, the gap between germline ends came to 18 bases. The CDR3 totals 15 residues. The CDR3 loop reads CASNSNRRTDYGYTF. The CDR3 DNA reads TGTGCCAGCAACTCTAACAGGAGGACAGACTATGGCTACACCTTC. The variable domain in full, completed from reference TRBV2 and TRBJ1-2, reads EPEVTQTPSHQVTQMGQEVILRCVPISNHLYFYWYRQILGQKVEFLVSFYNNEISEKSEIFDDQFSVERPDGSNFTLKIRSTKLEDSAMYFCASNSNRRTDYGYTFGSGTRLTVV.

The chain couples TRBV2 to TRBJ1-3; no clear D gene. Trimming cost V 6 bases and J 1 base, with 13 bases left between them. The CDR3 loop spans 15 amino acids. The germline V gene encodes CDR1 SNHLY and CDR2 FYNNEI. In nucleotides, the CDR3 is TGTGCCAGCAGCCGAGACGGTATATCTGGAAACACCATATATTTT. This translates into CASSRDGISGNTIYF.

This clone was detected only once. The chain uses TRBV30 and TRBJ1-5; tentative D call: TRBD1 (6 bases). The V end was cut by 2 bases, the J end by 5 bases, with 22 bases between. Germline V gene sequence: CDR1 GTSNPN, CDR2 SVGIG (reference sequence). The CDR3 runs 17 residues. The CDR3 sequence: CAWSPGTWTNTYQPQHF. CDR3 in DNA: TGTGCCTGGAGTCCCGGGACATGGACCAATACCTATCAGCCCCAGCATTTT.

This clone is medium-sized (0.01 to 0.1%). The chain employs TRBV7-3 and TRBJ1-6; 7 bases map to TRBD1. Germline CDR1 and CDR2: SGHTA and FQGTGA. This CDR3 comprises 14 residues. V dropped 2 bases and J dropped 7; count of bases not matched to a gene: 2. For the CDR3, the DNA is TGTGCCAGCAGCTTAGGGACAGACAATTCACCCCTCCACTTT. This sequence encodes CASSLGTDNSPLHF.

This clone was found a few times. The genes are TRBV9 and TRBJ2-6, with 7 bases identical to TRBD1. The CDR3 length is 15 residues. The trim removed 5 bases at V and 4 bases at J, leaving 6 bases unmatched. Per the germline V gene, CDR1 is SGDLS and CDR2 is YYNGEE. The CDR3 is CASSRQGPGANVLTF. CDR3 nucleotides: TGTGCCAGCAGTCGACAGGGTCCCGGGGCCAACGTCCTGACTTTC.

V usage is TRBV10-2 and J usage is TRBJ2-6, with D possibly being TRBD1 (5 bases). CDR3 length equals 18 residues. The V end lost 1 base, the J end lost 2 bases, and 15 bases lay between the germline ends. Germline V gene data show CDR1 as WSHSY and CDR2 as SAAADI. As DNA, the CDR3 is TGCGCCAGCAGTGAGTTAAAAAGGGCAGGGACTGGGGCCAACGTCCTGACTTTC. Translation gives CASSELKRAGTGANVLTF.

J is TRBJ1-2 and V is TRBV13; possibly TRBD1 for D (5 bases). CDR1 is PRHDT and CDR2 is FYEKMQ in the germline V gene (reference sequence). V was trimmed by 3 bases and J by 2 bases, leaving 7 bases between them. The CDR3 extends over 13 amino acids. The CDR3 protein is CASSFQGNYGYTF. The CDR3 DNA is TGTGCCAGCAGCTTTCAGGGAAACTATGGCTACACCTTC.

The chain recombines TRBV9 with TRBJ1-2, with no clear D. Germline values: CDR1 SGDLS, CDR2 YYNGEE. The CDR3 covers 11 residues. V was pared by 3 bases and J by 8 bases, with 8 bases between. DNA for the CDR3: TGTGCCAGCAGCGCCCTTGCCGGCTACACCTTC. Translating it yields CASSALAGYTF.

Only one count was recorded for this clone. V usage is TRBV11-2 and J usage is TRBJ1-4; no definite D call. The CDR3 runs to 14 residues. Deletions cut 5 bases from V and 4 bases from J, with 11 bases between. The germline V gene has CDR1 SGHAT and CDR2 FQNNGV. CDR3 coding DNA: TGTGCCAGCAGCGGTCCCCCCATTAATGAAAAACTGTTTTTT. Translated, it gives CASSGPPINEKLFF.

This chain connects TRBV30 to TRBJ1-2, with D perhaps TRBD1 (6 bases). The germline CDR1 and CDR2 sequences are GTSNPN and SVGIG (reference sequence). V was trimmed by 0 bases and J by 8 bases, leaving 16 bases between them. This CDR3 has 14 amino acids. The CDR3 DNA follows: TGTGCCTGGAGTGTAGGAGGGGGTTCCTGGGGCTACACCTTC. Amino acid sequence: CAWSVGGGSWGYTF.

The chain links TRBV4-1 to TRBJ1-5; a possible D gene is TRBD1 (6 bases). Germline V lookup: CDR1 MGHRA, CDR2 YSYEKL. Trimming pared 2 bases from V and 1 base from J, leaving 21 bases between. The CDR3 is 19 amino acids. CDR3 region: CASSQKTGQGLRSNQPQHF. The DNA for the CDR3 is TGCGCCAGCAGCCAAAAGACAGGTCAGGGTCTACGGAGCAATCAGCCCCAGCATTTT.

This chain links TRBV5-1 with TRBJ2-2; possibly TRBD1 or TRBD2 for D (7 bases each). V was shortened by 2 bases and J by 7 bases, with 15 bases between the two germline ends. Germline V lookup: CDR1 SGHRS, CDR2 YFSETQ. The CDR3 sequence is 15 residues long. The CDR3 region is CASSFQGGNGGELFF. The CDR3 nucleotides are TGCGCCAGCAGCTTTCAGGGGGGGAACGGCGGGGAGCTGTTTTTT.

This chain uses TRBV19 with TRBJ2-5, with 8 bases that match TRBD1. Germline-derived CDR1 and CDR2 are LNHDA and SQIVND (reference sequence). The CDR3 consists of 18 residues. The V segment lost 4 bases and the J segment 5 bases; nucleotides outside the gene matches: 18. This chain's CDR3 is CASSRSSLDRGPRETQYF. The CDR3 coding sequence is TGTGCCAGTAGTAGATCCTCCTTAGACAGGGGCCCCCGGGAGACCCAGTACTTC.

This clone was observed a few times. The chain combines TRBV2 with TRBJ2-7; D is ambiguous. The CDR3 spans 14 residues. Germline V gene data show CDR1 as SNHLY and CDR2 as FYNNEI. V lost 6 bases and J 1 base, leaving 13 bases between the germline ends. This CDR3 is CASSADKPSYEQYF. The CDR3 DNA reads as TGTGCCAGCAGCGCTGACAAGCCTTCCTACGAGCAGTACTTC.

This chain uses TRBV20-1 with TRBJ2-7; D unclear. The CDR3 extends over 11 amino acids. The germline V and J ends were trimmed by 7 bases and 7 bases, with 14 bases remaining between them. Per the germline V gene, CDR1 is DFQATT and CDR2 is SNEGSKA (reference sequence). In nucleotides, the CDR3 is TGCAGTGTATCTACCGGGTATGAGCAGTACTTC. This sequence encodes CSVSTGYEQYF.

The CDR3 reads CASSPLLREGFTDTQYF. In DNA, the CDR3 is TGTGCCAGCAGCCCCCTTTTGAGGGAGGGTTTTACGGATACGCAGTATTTT. The chain has TRBV3-1 (or the pseudogene TRBV3-2) and TRBJ2-3, with 7 nucleotides matching TRBD2. The CDR3 totals 17 residues. V shed 4 bases, J shed 6 bases, and the junction held 16 bases outside the gene matches. Looked up from germline, CDR1 is LGHDT and CDR2 is YNNKEL (reference sequence).

V gene TRBV4-2 combines with J gene TRBJ2-7; 10 bases align to TRBD2. The CDR3 runs 16 residues. The trim removed 3 bases at V and 1 base at J, leaving 6 bases unmatched. CDR1 is LGHNA, CDR2 YNFKEQ, per germline. CDR3 coding DNA: TGTGCCAGCAGCCAGGCTAGCGGGAGCGAATCCTACGAGCAGTACTTC. This sequence encodes CASSQASGSESYEQYF.

The chain links TRBV23-1 to TRBJ1-1; D gene uncertain. TRBV23-1 falls under the ORF class, with uncertain function. Trimming pared 2 bases from V and 11 bases from J, leaving 15 bases between. CDR3 size: 13 residues. As DNA, the CDR3 is TGCGCCAGCAGTCAACAGACACCGGGTAAGGCTTTCTTT. It translates to CASSQQTPGKAFF.

V is TRBV5-1 and J is TRBJ2-3; 10 bases match TRBD1. The CDR3 covers 17 residues. Looked up from germline, CDR1 is SGHRS and CDR2 is YFSETQ. V lost 6 bases and J lost 1; bases outside the gene matches: 11. As DNA, the CDR3 is TGCGCCAGCACAATTCTATCTGGGACAGGGGGCACAGATACGCAGTATTTT. Its translation is CASTILSGTGGTDTQYF. The full variable domain, completed using reference TRBV5-1 and TRBJ2-3, is KAGVTQTPRYLIKTRGQQVTLSCSPISGHRSVSWYQQTPGQGLQFLFEYFSETQRNKGNFPGRFSGRQFSNSRSEMNVSTLELGDSALYLCASTILSGTGGTDTQYFGPGTRLTVL.

This clone was counted a single time. The rearrangement links TRBV2 to TRBJ1-5; D unresolved. This CDR3 comprises 16 residues. Trimming cost V 2 bases and J 0 bases, with 11 bases left between them. Looked up from germline, CDR1 is SNHLY and CDR2 is FYNNEI. CDR3 bases: TGTGCCAGCAGTGAACAGAGACTCTATAGCAATCAGCCCCAGCATTTT. As protein: CASSEQRLYSNQPQHF.

The chain couples TRBV3-1 (or the pseudogene TRBV3-2) to TRBJ1-4; D not resolved. Germline lookup yields CDR1 LGHDT and CDR2 YNNKEL (reference sequence). Trimming pared 0 bases from V and 1 base from J, leaving 3 bases between. This CDR3 spans 14 amino acids. The CDR3 sequence is CASSQDGTNEKLFF. The DNA for the CDR3 is TGTGCCAGCAGCCAAGATGGAACTAATGAAAAACTGTTTTTT.

This sequence joins TRBV29-1 and TRBJ2-5, with D perhaps matching TRBD1 or TRBD2 (5 bases each). V lost 6 bases and J lost 5, with 7 bases in between. The CDR3 length is 10 residues. The germline CDR1 and CDR2 sequences are SQVTM and ANQGSEA. CDR3 in amino acids: CSVGAETQYF. As DNA, the CDR3 is TGCAGCGTCGGGGCGGAGACCCAGTACTTC. Variable domain in full (rest from reference TRBV29-1 and TRBJ2-5): SAVISQKPSRDICQRGTSLTIQCQVDSQVTMMFWYRQQPGQSLTLIATANQGSEATYESGFVIDKFPISRPNLTFSTLTVSNMSPEDSSIYLCSVGAETQYFGPGTRLLVL.

This clone was recorded once. CDR3 region: CASSLVLGHEQFF. The CDR3 coding sequence is TGTGCCAGCAGTTTAGTACTAGGACACGAGCAGTTCTTC. The rearrangement uses TRBV27 and TRBJ2-1; TRBD1 or TRBD2 may be the D gene (5 bases each). Germline-derived CDR1 and CDR2 are MNHEY and SMNVEV (reference sequence). The CDR3 spans 13 residues. Trimming cost V 2 bases and J 10 bases, with 12 bases left between them.